Listed below are T cell receptor beta chains from one sample, sequenced in a study of blood T cell repertoires in COVID-19. Clones were read by immunoSEQ multiplex PCR, and TCRdb kept only the in-frame ones, dropping some. The data hold 350,000 to 450,000 clones, with roughly 88% observed a single time. The sequenced material came from PBMCs or T cells enriched from blood (not recorded which). All receptors derive from a woman in her late teens or twenties who had been exposed to COVID-19. Both conserved end residues are part of each CDR3. A D gene is named only where the DNA matches it firmly. Part of the rows lack a size; the others show once, few, many or a class for expanded clones.

D	size	V	J	CDR3	DNA
.	.	TRBV7-8	TRBJ2-2	CASSFRVTGELFF	TGTGCCAGCAGCTTCAGGGTTACCGGGGAGCTGTTTTTT
.	.	TRBV11-1	TRBJ2-3	CASSLTYAPTDTQYF	TGTGCCAGCAGCTTAACTTATGCCCCCACAGATACGCAGTATTTT
.	.	TRBV28	TRBJ1-1	CASSYTGSVAEAFF	TGTGCCAGCAGCTATACAGGGTCAGTAGCTGAAGCTTTCTTT
.	.	TRBV21-1	TRBJ1-2	CASSKEKDRGDDGYTF	TGTGCCAGCAGCAAAGAAAAGGACAGGGGAGACGATGGCTACACCTTC
.	.	TRBV6-5	TRBJ2-5	CASSYAGSQETQYF	TGTGCCAGCAGTTACGCCGGGAGCCAAGAGACCCAGTACTTC
.	.	TRBV3-1/TRBV3-2	TRBJ2-5	CASSQGPGAPQETQYF	TGTGCCAGCAGCCAAGGTCCTGGGGCCCCCCAAGAGACCCAGTACTTC
TRBD1	.	TRBV24-1	TRBJ2-5	CATLLGQGTETQYF	TGTGCCACCCTCTTGGGACAGGGGACGGAGACCCAGTACTTC
TRBD2	.	TRBV5-1	TRBJ2-1	CASSLERGSLHEQFF	TGCGCCAGCAGCTTGGAGCGCGGGAGTCTACATGAGCAGTTCTTC
TRBD2	.	TRBV7-2	TRBJ2-1	CASSYVGITSGGRYNEQFF	TGTGCCAGCAGCTATGTCGGCATCACTAGCGGGGGGAGATACAATGAGCAGTTCTTC
TRBD2	.	TRBV7-3	TRBJ2-5	CASSLTGGTSGQETQYF	TGTGCCAGCAGCTTAACCGGAGGGACTAGCGGGCAGGAGACCCAGTACTTC
TRBD1	.	TRBV9	TRBJ2-3	CASSKRDRVEVDTQYF	TGTGCCAGCAGCAAACGGGACAGGGTCGAGGTAGATACGCAGTATTTT
.	.	TRBV7-2	TRBJ1-4	CASSLQQGGEKLFF	TGTGCCAGCAGCTTGCAACAGGGTGGGGAAAAACTGTTTTTT
.	.	TRBV28	TRBJ1-1	CASSWGGVNTEAFF	TGTGCCAGCAGTTGGGGGGGCGTGAACACTGAAGCTTTCTTT
TRBD1	.	TRBV5-8	TRBJ2-3	CASSSRDRSQYF	TGTGCCAGCAGCTCCCGGGACAGGTCGCAGTATTTT
.	.	TRBV3-1/TRBV3-2	TRBJ2-1	CASSQDLSSNEQFF	TGTGCCAGCAGCCAAGATCTGTCTAGCAATGAGCAGTTCTTC
.	.	TRBV5-4	TRBJ2-2	CASSLIGSGELFF	TGTGCCAGCAGCTTAATCGGGTCCGGGGAGCTGTTTTTT
.	once	TRBV7-9	TRBJ1-6	CASRSDSGRVAAPLHF	TGTGCCAGCAGATCGGACAGCGGAAGGGTTGCGGCACCCCTCCACTTT
.	.	TRBV3-1/TRBV3-2	TRBJ1-2	CASSQDMAGIYGYTF	TGTGCCAGCAGCCAAGATATGGCAGGGATCTATGGCTACACCTTC
.	.	TRBV5-6	TRBJ1-6	CASRFSGENPYNSPLHF	TGTGCCAGCAGATTCTCGGGAGAAAACCCCTATAATTCACCCCTCCACTTT
.	.	TRBV5-8	TRBJ1-5	CASSLGDSHNQPQHF	TGTGCCAGCAGCTTAGGTGACAGTCACAATCAGCCCCAGCATTTT
.	.	TRBV28	TRBJ1-1	CASSPLREAFF	TGTGCCAGCAGCCCCCTTAGAGAAGCTTTCTTT
.	.	TRBV18	TRBJ2-2	CASSPGRGRNGELFF	TGTGCCAGCTCACCCGGCCGGGGTCGCAACGGGGAGCTGTTTTTT
TRBD1	.	TRBV12-3/TRBV12-4	TRBJ2-7	CASSAQGAIEQYF	TGTGCCAGCAGTGCCCAGGGGGCGATCGAGCAGTACTTC
TRBD2	.	TRBV6-4	TRBJ2-1	CASSSLAGGPGDEQFF	TGTGCCAGCAGCTCCCTAGCGGGAGGGCCAGGGGATGAGCAGTTCTTC
.	.	TRBV28	TRBJ1-5	CASSRRRGVGNQPQHF	TGTGCCAGCAGCCGTCGGAGGGGCGTCGGCAATCAGCCCCAGCATTTT
TRBD2	.	TRBV28	TRBJ2-3	CASSMLAGDTQYF	TGTGCCAGCAGTATGTTAGCGGGAGATACGCAGTATTTT
.	few	TRBV18	TRBJ1-1	CASSPNQGLKNTEAFF	TGTGCCAGCTCACCTAACCAAGGACTTAAGAACACTGAAGCTTTCTTT
TRBD1	.	TRBV27	TRBJ1-5	CASRMTGFQPQHF	TGTGCCAGCAGGATGACAGGGTTTCAGCCCCAGCATTTT
.	.	TRBV6-2/TRBV6-3	TRBJ2-1	CASSYSTQGRGQFF	TGTGCCAGCAGTTACTCCACACAGGGTAGGGGGCAGTTCTTC
.	once	TRBV5-1	TRBJ2-7	CASSPMFDSLYF	TGCGCCAGCAGCCCCATGTTCGATAGCTTGTACTTC
.	.	TRBV28	TRBJ2-1	CASRGPSESNEQFF	TGTGCCAGCCGAGGGCCTAGCGAATCCAATGAGCAGTTCTTC
.	.	TRBV30	TRBJ1-5	CAWSHRGGNQPQHF	TGTGCCTGGAGTCACCGGGGGGGTAATCAGCCCCAGCATTTT
TRBD1	.	TRBV7-2	TRBJ1-2	CASSFGTGGAQGYTF	TGTGCCAGCAGCTTTGGGACAGGGGGCGCCCAGGGCTACACCTTC
TRBD2	.	TRBV27	TRBJ2-5	CASRNALGGGPETQYF	TGTGCCAGCAGGAACGCTCTCGGCGGGGGGCCGGAGACCCAGTACTTC
.	.	TRBV4-1	TRBJ1-1	CASSPTGNTEAFF	TGCGCCAGCAGCCCAACGGGTAACACTGAAGCTTTCTTT
.	.	TRBV7-7	TRBJ2-1	CASSLDGSYLYNEQFF	TGTGCCAGCAGCTTAGATGGTAGCTACCTTTACAATGAGCAGTTCTTC